This T cell receptor beta chain comes out of a study of identical twins. Points on this clonotype: What it binds is not known.

Study-level results: Excess low generation probability was seen in twin-shared out-of-frame alpha sequences. Analyses based on zero insertions could be partly confounded by invariant MAIT and iNKT cells. Whereas memory repertoires showed no such difference, abundant cord blood beta clonotypes carried fewer insertions.

All of the donors were Caucasians in good health. V was clipped by 4 bases and J by 5 bases; unmatched bases: 10. Per germline, CDR1 SGHTA and CDR2 FQGTGA. The CDR3 runs to 17 residues. TCRdb itself ran the 5' RACE reads through MiXCR, one entry per CDR3 protein. This sample has about 570,000 distinct CDR3 sequences, with roughly 9.9% found just once. This same sample was also taken into another study, of yellow fever vaccine responses in identical twins.

This TCR was sampled from a woman between 18 and 29 years old in good health. This chain links TRBV7-3 with TRBJ2-1; 11 bases match TRBD2. Sequencing used PBMCs. The CDR3 bases are TGTGCCAGCAGCTGGAATCGACTAGCGGGGACGAACAATGAGCAGTTCTTC. Translated: CASSWNRLAGTNNEQFF.